This note documents a single T cell receptor (beta chain) sequence. Trimming removed 4 bases at V and 3 bases at J, with 19 bases between. The germline V gene encodes CDR1 SGHRS and CDR2 YFSETQ. The CDR3 is 16 amino acids. The source of the sample is a study of blood T cell repertoires in COVID-19. Sequencing used immunoSEQ multiplex PCR; TCRdb keeps in-frame clones, though not all of them. The data show about 300,000 clones, around 87% seen once. The source is a woman aged 40 to 55 who had recovered from COVID-19. The chain joins TRBV5-1 to TRBJ1-1; TRBD1 is a possible D gene (5 bases). Sequenced input: peripheral blood. CDR3 in DNA: TGCGCCAGCAGCCGATTGGGTGATAGGGGATACACTGAAGCTTTCTTT. Translation: CASSRLGDRGYTEAFF.